Listed below are T cell receptor beta chains from one sample, sequenced in a study of cytomegalovirus exposure and HLA in healthy donors. Generated by immunoSEQ multiplex PCR, the TCRdb table keeps only in-frame clones and is missing some. Of some 160,000 clones detected, roughly 85% appear once; the ten largest clones hold 0.69%. The sequenced material came from PBMCs. The receptors here all came from a woman aged 40-49 years in good health and CMV-seronegative. CDR3s include the opening cysteine and the closing phenylalanine or tryptophan. D genes are given only for firm matches.

j_gene | v_gene | d_gene | CDR3nt | CDR3aa
TRBJ2-7 | TRBV4-2 | TRBD1 | TGTGCCAGCAGCCAAGTCCCGACAGGGTTCAACGAGCAGTACTTC | CASSQVPTGFNEQYF
TRBJ1-5 | TRBV28 | - | TGTGCCAGCAGTTTACTCGGTGGCAGGGGCGCCAATCAGCCCCAGCATTTT | CASSLLGGRGANQPQHF
TRBJ2-7 | TRBV5-1 | TRBD2 | TGCGCCAGCAGCCTGGACCCTAGCGGGGCCTCCTACGAGCAGTACTTC | CASSLDPSGASYEQYF
TRBJ2-2 | TRBV19 | - | TGTGCCAGTAGTCCCACAGGGCGAGGGGAGCTGTTTTTT | CASSPTGRGELFF
TRBJ1-2 | TRBV30 | - | TGTGCCTGGAGTGTAAGGGGAGGCTACACCTTC | CAWSVRGGYTF
TRBJ2-1 | TRBV11-3 | TRBD2 | TGTGCCAGCAGCTTAGTAGCGGGGGGGGGTGAGCAGTTCTTC | CASSLVAGGGEQFF
TRBJ1-5 | TRBV6-5 | - | TGTGCCAGCAGTGTTGACATGAATCAGCCCCAGCATTTT | CASSVDMNQPQHF
TRBJ2-3 | TRBV11-2 | - | TGTGCCAGCAGCTTATCGCCAGGGGTGCCAGATACGCAGTATTTT | CASSLSPGVPDTQYF
TRBJ2-7 | TRBV30 | - | TGTGACTGGGCGACAGCATACGAGCAGTACTTC | CDWATAYEQYF
TRBJ2-7 | TRBV5-5 | - | TGTGCCAGCAGCTTGGCTCCGGACAGTAGCTACGAGCAGTACTTC | CASSLAPDSSYEQYF
TRBJ2-3 | TRBV2 | - | TGTGCCAGCAGTGTCAAGCCTACCACCACGCAGTATTTT | CASSVKPTTTQYF
TRBJ1-3 | TRBV19 | TRBD1 | TGTGCCAGTAGTATTCGGCGGACAGGGAATAATTCGAACACCATATATTTT | CASSIRRTGNNSNTIYF
TRBJ1-2 | TRBV6-5 | TRBD1 | TGTGCCAGCAGTTACTCGAAGGCGGGACAGGAAGGCTACACCTTC | CASSYSKAGQEGYTF